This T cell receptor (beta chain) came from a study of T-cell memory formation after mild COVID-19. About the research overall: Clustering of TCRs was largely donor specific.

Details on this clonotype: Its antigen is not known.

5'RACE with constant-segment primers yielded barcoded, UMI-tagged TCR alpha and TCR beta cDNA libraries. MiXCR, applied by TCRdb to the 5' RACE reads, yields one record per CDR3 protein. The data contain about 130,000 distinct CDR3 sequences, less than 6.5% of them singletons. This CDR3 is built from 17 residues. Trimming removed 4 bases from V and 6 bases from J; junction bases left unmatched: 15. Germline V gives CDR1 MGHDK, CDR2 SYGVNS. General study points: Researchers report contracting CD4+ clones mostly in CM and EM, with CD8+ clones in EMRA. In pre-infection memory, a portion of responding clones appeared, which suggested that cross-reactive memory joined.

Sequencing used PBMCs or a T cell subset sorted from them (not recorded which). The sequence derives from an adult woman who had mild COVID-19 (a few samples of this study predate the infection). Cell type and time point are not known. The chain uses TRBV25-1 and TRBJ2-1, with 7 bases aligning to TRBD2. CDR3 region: CASSGVRPLTSANEQFF. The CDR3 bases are TGTGCCAGCAGTGGGGTTCGGCCCCTAACTAGCGCCAATGAGCAGTTCTTC.